This T cell receptor beta chain was observed in a study of shared clonotypes between healthy human individuals. Here immunoSEQ multiplex PCR was the method, and the copy in TCRdb shows in-frame clones only, minus some. Of about 2.2 million clones listed, around 93% were seen once; the top ten hold 1.7%. Whole-study results and caveats: What naive subsets generally showed was a larger estimated richness than memory subsets showed.

There are 11 residues in the CDR3. Trimming shortened V by 3 bases and J by 8 bases, and 10 bases separated the two germline ends. Germline V gene lookup returns CDR1 DFQATT and CDR2 SNEGSKA (reference sequence). To note about this clone: Its antigen is as yet unknown.

Naive CD8 cells, CD45RO-negative and positively selected for CCR7, excluded terminally differentiated effector memory CD45RA+ cells. V gene TRBV20-1 combines with J gene TRBJ1-1; D not certain. The sequence derives from a man in his late teens or twenties in good health. Some clones in this sample may be carry-over from other donors' samples. Specimen: naive CD8+ T cells from PBMCs. CDR3 DNA sequence: TGCAGTGCTAGTGACCTACCCGAAGCTTTCTTT. Protein sequence: CSASDLPEAFF.